Sequencing of this TCR beta chain was carried out in a study of cytomegalovirus exposure and HLA in healthy donors. Donors counted as nominally healthy when sampled, yet unrecorded immune exposures were likely. As to this clone: No antigen is known for it.

Overall study results and limits: Accurate HLA-A and HLA-B prediction from TCR beta sequences was reported for most subjects. A later analysis, which compared TCR beta chains of equal frequency, found the HLA-associated ones more clonally expanded. For TCR beta chains, V- and J-gene trimming was later linked to a missense DCLRE1C variant.

Trimming at V came to 0 bases and at J to 7 bases, leaving 10 bases not matched to a gene. Germline V gene sequence: CDR1 SGHTA, CDR2 FQGTGA. The CDR3 is 17 amino acids. With 60 Vbeta and 13 Jbeta primers, the PCR was carried out. The data were produced by immunoSEQ multiplex PCR, yet TCRdb's version contains in-frame clones alone and is incomplete. The sample yields around 100,000 clones, approximately 7.6% seen once. This sequence was found in a man aged 45-65 years in good health and CMV-seronegative. The source material was PBMCs. The rearrangement uses TRBV7-3 and TRBJ2-3; 10 nucleotides agree with TRBD2. The CDR3 DNA reads as TGTGCCAGCAGCTTAACCCACATAAGCGGGGGGGCGTATACGCAGTATTTT. This sequence encodes CASSLTHISGGAYTQYF.